Each of the 9 T cell receptor beta chains below was sequenced from the same sample in a study of blood T cell repertoires in COVID-19. The assay was immunoSEQ multiplex PCR, and TCRdb's table has in-frame clones only and misses some. Among 470,000 or so clones listed, roughly 88% were seen once. Sequencing was carried out using peripheral blood. These receptors came from a human donor in a cohort sampled during active COVID-19.

The chain has TRBV2 and TRBJ1-4; TRBD1 is a possible D gene (6 bases). The ends were cut back, 1 base at V and 3 bases at J, with 9 bases in the middle. The V gene's germline CDR1 is SNHLY and CDR2 FYNNEI. The CDR3 contains 15 residues. The CDR3, as DNA: TGTGCCAGCAGTGAAGTGGGGGCGGCTAATGAAAAACTGTTTTTT. Translated: CASSEVGAANEKLFF.

The CDR3 protein is CASSLEVGAAETQYF. The CDR3, as DNA: TGTGCCAGCAGCTTGGAGGTAGGGGCGGCGGAGACCCAGTACTTC. V gene TRBV5-4 combines with J gene TRBJ2-5; possible D gene TRBD1, 5 bases. This CDR3 contains 15 residues. Between the trimmed V and J ends, which lost 0 bases and 5 bases, there was a span of 14 bases. Germline CDR1 reads SGHNT; CDR2 reads YYREEE (reference sequence). Filled out from reference TRBV5-4 and TRBJ2-5, the complete variable domain reads ETGVTQSPTHLIKTRGQQVTLRCSSQSGHNTVSWYQQALGQGPQFIFQYYREEENGRGNFPPRFSGLQFPNYSSELNVNALELDDSALYLCASSLEVGAAETQYFGPGTRLLVL.

The chain carries TRBV30 and TRBJ1-1; 7 bases match TRBD1. Germline V gives CDR1 GTSNPN, CDR2 SVGIG (reference sequence). This CDR3 contains 13 residues. Losses at the gene ends were 3 bases for V and 1 base for J; bases not matched to a gene: 2. This CDR3 reads CAWSHRGNTEAFF. For the CDR3, the DNA is TGTGCCTGGAGCCACAGGGGGAACACTGAAGCTTTCTTT.

In its sample, this clone was seen once. The chain recombines TRBV7-2 with TRBJ1-1; no definite D call. Per the germline V gene, CDR1 is SGHTA and CDR2 is FQGNSA. The CDR3 spans 13 residues. The V end was cut by 7 bases, the J end by 4 bases, with 13 bases between. The CDR3 DNA reads TGTGCCAGCACCCGCAATCGGGGCACTGAAGCTTTCTTT. Its protein is CASTRNRGTEAFF.

In this sample, this clone turned up once. The chain links TRBV24-1 to TRBJ2-5, with a weak D call TRBD2 (7 bases). CDR3 length: 19 amino acids. The V gene's germline CDR1 is KGHDR and CDR2 SFDVKD. V shed 5 bases and J shed 5 bases, with 29 bases lying between them. Written as DNA, the CDR3 is TGTGCCACCAGTGTACCGGGGGCGCGCGGGGGAGGGCCGCAGGAGACCCAGTACTTC. Its protein product is CATSVPGARGGGPQETQYF.

J is TRBJ2-7 and V is TRBV28; D is unresolved. V was cut by 7 bases and J by 0 bases, with 10 bases left in between. This CDR3 has 13 amino acids. CDR1 and CDR2 from the germline V gene are MDHEN and SYDVKM. The CDR3: CASKAGISYEQYF. The CDR3 DNA reads as TGTGCCAGCAAGGCAGGAATCTCCTACGAGCAGTACTTC.

V usage is TRBV5-1 and J usage is TRBJ1-1; 7 positions match TRBD1. The CDR3 has 16 amino acids. The V segment lost 4 bases and the J segment 1 base; nucleotides outside the gene matches: 10. The germline V gene encodes CDR1 SGHRS and CDR2 YFSETQ. Here the CDR3 DNA reads TGCGCCAGCAGCCTCGAACCGGGACAGAAGAACACTGAAGCTTTCTTT. Translation: CASSLEPGQKNTEAFF.

This chain connects TRBV4-3 to TRBJ1-1; 7 bases agree with TRBD1. In germline, CDR1 is LGHNA, CDR2 YSLEER. The CDR3 has 13 amino acids. V shed 0 bases, J shed 8 bases, and the junction held 3 bases outside the gene matches. CDR3 protein: CASSQDPQGEAFF. The CDR3 DNA follows: TGCGCCAGCAGCCAAGACCCACAGGGGGAAGCTTTCTTT.

The gene calls are TRBV6-6 and TRBJ1-6; D not resolved. Germline CDR1 reads MNHNY; CDR2 reads SVGAGI (reference sequence). This CDR3 has 12 residues. V shed 5 bases and J shed 10 bases, with 9 bases lying between them. The DNA for the CDR3 is TGTGCCAGCAGTCCCTCAAGCTCACCCCTCCACTTT. It encodes CASSPSSSPLHF.